The 8 T cell receptor beta chains reported below all come from one sample, sequenced in a study of identifying expanded T cells in peripheral blood. Method: immunoSEQ multiplex PCR; TCRdb's copy keeps in-frame clones and lacks some. This sample has fewer than 110,000 clones; 70% to 90% occur once, and the top ten carry 15% to 20%. Sequencing was carried out using blood. These receptors came from a person aged 18 to 70 in good health.

The chain joins TRBV4-1 to TRBJ1-4; D uncertain. V lost 4 bases, J lost 0 bases, and 9 bases lay in between. CDR3 size: 15 residues. The germline CDR1 and CDR2 sequences are MGHRA and YSYEKL. The chain's CDR3 is CASSPGSSTNEKLFF. DNA of the CDR3: TGCGCCAGCAGCCCGGGATCCTCAACTAATGAAAAACTGTTTTTT.

The gene calls are TRBV4-1 and TRBJ2-6; a possible D gene is TRBD1 (6 bases). The CDR3 length is 17 residues. Germline values: CDR1 MGHRA, CDR2 YSYEKL. Trimming removed 4 bases at V and 0 bases at J, with 13 bases between. The CDR3 protein is CASSLLQGGSGANVLTF. The CDR3 DNA reads as TGCGCCAGCAGCCTCCTACAGGGTGGCTCTGGGGCCAACGTCCTGACTTTC.

This chain uses TRBV4-3 with TRBJ1-1; TRBD1 might be the D (5 bases). The ends were cut back, 4 bases at V and 0 bases at J, with 12 bases in the middle. Germline CDR1 is LGHNA and CDR2 is YSLEER. This CDR3 has 15 residues. The CDR3 DNA sequence: TGCGCCAGCAGCCCTGGGGGTACAATGAACACTGAAGCTTTCTTT. Translating gives CASSPGGTMNTEAFF.

V usage is TRBV27 and J usage is TRBJ1-1, with D possibly TRBD1 on 6 matching bases. This CDR3 is built from 14 residues. Trimming stripped 5 bases from V and 4 bases from J, with 14 bases between. Germline CDR1 is MNHEY and CDR2 is SMNVEV (reference sequence). The DNA of the CDR3 is TGTGCCAGCAGTCTACAGGGCTACGGCACTGAAGCTTTCTTT. It specifies CASSLQGYGTEAFF.

The rearrangement joins TRBV29-1 to TRBJ2-7; no definite D call. Per the germline V gene, CDR1 is SQVTM and CDR2 is ANQGSEA. The length of the CDR3 is 13 residues. V lost 3 bases and J lost 3, with 12 bases in between. CDR3 region: CSVDSRDSYEQYF. CDR3 DNA sequence: TGCAGCGTTGATTCTAGGGATAGCTACGAGCAGTACTTC.

The rearrangement joins TRBV27 to TRBJ1-6; unclear D gene. V was pared by 5 bases and J by 14 bases, with 16 bases between. Germline values: CDR1 MNHEY, CDR2 SMNVEV (reference sequence). This CDR3 spans 13 amino acids. The CDR3 DNA follows: TGTGCCAGCAGTCCCGGGTGGGAGCTGTCCCTCCACTTT. This translates into CASSPGWELSLHF.

J is TRBJ2-7 and V is TRBV19; 12 positions match TRBD1. Trimming removed 3 bases from V and 5 bases from J; junction bases left unmatched: 5. The CDR3 is 15 residues long. CDR1 is LNHDA and CDR2 is SQIVND in the germline V gene (reference sequence). Here the CDR3 reads CASSIMGQGANEQYF. The CDR3 nucleotides are TGTGCCAGTAGTATTATGGGACAGGGGGCCAACGAGCAGTACTTC.

The chain carries TRBV2 and TRBJ1-1, with D unresolved. The CDR3 spans 13 residues. The germline gives CDR1 SNHLY, CDR2 FYNNEI. With 6 bases removed from V and 3 bases from J, the gap between germline ends came to 11 bases. The CDR3 here is CASRPLPDTEAFF. As DNA, the CDR3 is TGTGCCAGCAGGCCACTCCCCGACACTGAAGCTTTCTTT.